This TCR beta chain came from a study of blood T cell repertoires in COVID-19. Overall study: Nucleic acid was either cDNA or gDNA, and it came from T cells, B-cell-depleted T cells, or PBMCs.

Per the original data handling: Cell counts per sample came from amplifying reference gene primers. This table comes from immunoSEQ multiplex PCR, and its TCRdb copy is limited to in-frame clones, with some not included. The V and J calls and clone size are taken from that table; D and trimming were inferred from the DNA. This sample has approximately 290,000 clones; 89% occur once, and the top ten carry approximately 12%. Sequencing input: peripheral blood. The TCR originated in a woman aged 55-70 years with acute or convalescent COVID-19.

The CDR3 DNA is TGTGCCAGCAGCGCGGACAGGGACACTGAAGCTTTCTTT. Translating it yields CASSADRDTEAFF. The V and J genes are TRBV9 and TRBJ1-1; 8 bases map to TRBD1. Trimming cost V 3 bases and J 3 bases; bases outside gene matches: 1. Germline V gene sequence: CDR1 SGDLS, CDR2 YYNGEE. This CDR3 spans 13 amino acids. The whole variable domain, remainder taken from reference TRBV9 and TRBJ1-1, is DSGVTQTPKHLITATGQRVTLRCSPRSGDLSVYWYQQSLDQGLQFLIQYYNGEERAKGNILERFSAQQFPDLHSELNLSSLELGDSALYFCASSADRDTEAFFGQGTRLTVV.